Here is one TCR beta chain with its context. There is no known antigen for this receptor. Base qualities were left out, and no much larger clone turns up one base away. This entry is derived from a study of blood T cells in healthy people across ages (dated by TCRdb to about 2015). A note on the overall study: Template switching captured roughly one uniquely barcoded TCR beta cDNA molecule per two T cells in model experiments. Donors were grouped into four age groups: young (average approximately 15 years), middle-aged (roughly 37), aged (62) and long-lived (82). Using the same blood draw, the study looked at two additional independent replicas of 1 million unique cDNA reads for two donors, one aged 18 to 30 and the other aged 80 or older. To avoid experimental bias, donors of different ages were randomly spread across the sequencing lanes. Age-related changes in TCR beta repertoire diversity were measured in the study by deep sequencing normalized with unique cDNA molecular identifiers. Paper-wide results and their limitations: Because the CMV infection status of the donors was unknown, age-related changes in expanded clonotypes may potentially have been confounded. The percentage of naive T cells measured by flow cytometry correlated strongly with observed TCR beta diversity. Compared with the aged group, the long-lived group had more naive CD4+ T cells, fewer expanded clones and increased TCR diversity, suggesting age selection. Conclusive comparison of naive and antigen-experienced compartments was prevented by the profiling of bulk unsorted PBMCs. As age increased, observed TCR beta diversity per million T cells dropped in a roughly linear way, and a significant reduction was already evident by age 40. Estimates of total diversity based on one million sequenced T cells were considered lower bounds and underestimates.

Its CDR3 holds 12 amino acids, cysteine through phenylalanine. The DNA shown is the 36-base CDR3, in frame from base 1. V loses 3 bases, J loses 5 bases, and the germline ends lie 8 bases apart. Systemically healthy Caucasian individuals from Russia, around 38 in total and aged roughly 6 to 100 years, were included as donors. Roughly 11 milliliters of peripheral blood were drawn from each donor into EDTA-treated Vacutainer tubes. Ficoll-Paque density-gradient centrifugation was used to isolate PBMCs, with at least 6 million per sample. Total RNA was extracted from PBMCs with Trizol reagent, with at least 5 micrograms obtained per sample. The percentages of naive CD45RAhigh/CD27high T cells were determined by flow cytometry on a PBMC aliquot from every donor. Library preparation was by 5' RACE. Reads for this sample came from an Illumina HiSeq 2500. A second PCR of 7 to 11 cycles was performed with a sample-barcoded 5' primer and a J-beta primer mix. A unique molecular identifier was introduced onto each TCR beta cDNA molecule by a template-switch 5' adaptor carrying 12 random nucleotides. At least 2.5 million CDR3-containing paired-end reads were obtained from each sample. First-strand cDNA was synthesized from all RNA with the Mint cDNA synthesis kit, primed by a TRBC-specific oligonucleotide. Following uracil-DNA glycosylase treatment, a first 18-cycle PCR with universal primers M1SS and BC2_uni_R was performed on all cDNA. Turning to the authors' computational methods: For normalization, 1 million high-quality reads, each with a distinct molecular identifier, were randomly selected from each sample. Instead of being binned into consensus sequences, reads that shared molecular identifiers were thrown out. CDR3 identification, clonotype clustering and error correction used MiTCR with a Q25 quality threshold and the strictest error-elimination algorithm. Lower-bound total TCR beta diversity was estimated with a nonparametric unseen species model using Euler transformation. TCRdb ran its own pipeline on the public reads, namely fastp trimming at Q25 and MiXCR clone calling, and kept in-frame beta chains. Here each entry gathers all rows of one CDR3 protein and keeps the most common genes and DNA. What appears here as the V and J calls and clone size reflects TCRdb's work, not the paper's. Present in this sample are fewer than 1,000,000 distinct CDR3 sequences, around 45% of which were seen just once. Of the sample, 18% falls within the top ten clones.

The rearrangement combines TRBV12-3 or TRBV12-4 with TRBJ2-7; the D gene cannot be named for sure. The origin of this receptor is a man older than 75 in good health. The sample consisted of blood. The DNA sequence is as follows: TGTGCCAGCAGTTTTCTACGGAACGAGCAGTACTTC. Its protein is CASSFLRNEQYF.